Listed below are T cell receptor beta chains from one sample, sequenced in a study of cytomegalovirus exposure and HLA in healthy donors. Assay: immunoSEQ multiplex PCR; the TCRdb copy retains only in-frame clones and omits some. The sample shows some 190,000 clones, 65% to 85% of them seen only once. The specimen was PBMCs. The source of these receptors is a male donor in good health and CMV-seronegative. Each CDR3 is given with its conserved first and last residue. D genes are given only for firm matches. Clone size appears in some rows only: once, few, many, or a class for an expanded clone.

clone size	J gene	V gene	D gene	CDR3 DNA	CDR3 protein
.	TRBJ1-4	TRBV11-2	TRBD1	TGTGCCAGCAGCTCGGAGAACAGGGGAAATGAAAAACTGTTTTTT	CASSSENRGNEKLFF
.	TRBJ1-2	TRBV10-3	.	TGTGCCATCAGTGAGAATCTTGAGGGCGGCTATGGCTACCCCTTC	CAISENLEGGYGYPF
.	TRBJ2-3	TRBV4-1	TRBD2	TGCGCCAGCAGCCAGGCCACCGGGACTAGCGGGAGGAACGGAGATACGCAGTATTTT	CASSQATGTSGRNGDTQYF
.	TRBJ2-1	TRBV7-9	.	TGTGCCAGCAGCTTAGTCGCCAGGGCAGGGAATGAGCAGTTCTTC	CASSLVARAGNEQFF
once	TRBJ2-2	TRBV2	.	TGTGCCAGCATGGGTTTCAGGGTGGCCGGGGAGCTGTTTTTT	CASMGFRVAGELFF
.	TRBJ2-5	TRBV28	.	TGTGCCAGCAGTTTAAACGGGGGAGAGACCCAGTACTTC	CASSLNGGETQYF
.	TRBJ2-7	TRBV6-1	TRBD1	TGTGCCAGCAGCCAGAACCACAGGGGGCTAAACGAGCAGTACTTC	CASSQNHRGLNEQYF
.	TRBJ1-2	TRBV6-5	TRBD1	TGTGCCAGCAGTTACTCGGGGACAGGGGGCTACTATGGCTACACCTTC	CASSYSGTGGYYGYTF
.	TRBJ1-1	TRBV25-1	.	TGTGCCAGCACTGACATGAACACTGAAGCTTTCTTT	CASTDMNTEAFF
.	TRBJ1-6	TRBV5-1	TRBD1	TGCGCCAGCAGCTGGACGACAGGGGACAATTCACCCCTCCACTTT	CASSWTTGDNSPLHF
.	TRBJ2-7	TRBV7-8	TRBD2	TGTGCCAGCAGCGGAGACGGGGGGATCGCCTACGAGCAGTACTTC	CASSGDGGIAYEQYF
.	TRBJ1-1	TRBV2	.	TGTGCCAGCAGTGGTCGACTGTCGACTGAAGCTTTCTTT	CASSGRLSTEAFF
.	TRBJ2-3	TRBV4-1	TRBD2	TGCGCCAGCAGCCGACTAGCGGGAGGGCCCGGCACAGATACGCAGTATTTT	CASSRLAGGPGTDTQYF
.	TRBJ2-1	TRBV7-9	TRBD1	TGTGCCAGCAGCGTTGACAGGGCGGAAAGTCATGAGCAGTTCTTC	CASSVDRAESHEQFF
.	TRBJ1-1	TRBV5-1	TRBD1	TGCGCCAGCAGCTTAACCGGGACAGCCACTGAAGCTTTCTTT	CASSLTGTATEAFF
.	TRBJ2-3	TRBV10-3	.	TGTGCCATCACCCAGGGCCTCGGGACAGATACGCAGTATTTT	CAITQGLGTDTQYF
.	TRBJ1-2	TRBV29-1	.	TGCAGCGTTGAAGATCTACAGGAAAACTATGGCTACACCTTC	CSVEDLQENYGYTF